These 23 T cell receptor beta chains originate from one sample sequenced in a study of T cell responses to AZD1222 COVID-19 vaccine. Repertoires were generated with immunoSEQ multiplex PCR, while TCRdb's copy carries only in-frame clones and drops some. The sample has 150,000 to 200,000 clones; about nine tenths are singletons. The sequencing used peripheral blood, collected on day 0 of AZD1222 vaccination. Every receptor here comes from an adult in good health.

The gene calls are TRBV7-2 and TRBJ2-1, with TRBD2 identical over 15 bases. The CDR3 has 16 residues. The J segment lost 6 bases and the V segment lost 5 bases, leaving 5 bases of the junction unmatched. The germline V gene encodes CDR1 SGHTA and CDR2 FQGNSA. The CDR3 region is CASSHRTSGRANEQFF. The CDR3 DNA reads TGTGCCAGCAGCCATAGGACTAGCGGGAGGGCCAATGAGCAGTTCTTC.

The J gene is TRBJ1-3, the V gene TRBV7-8; D unclear. V was pared by 2 bases and J by 4 bases, with 9 bases between. Per germline, CDR1 SGHVS and CDR2 FQNEAQ. The CDR3 is 14 residues long. The DNA of the CDR3 is TGTGCCAGCAGCTTACCGGGTGGGGGAAACACCATATATTTT. Encoded protein: CASSLPGGGNTIYF.

The rearrangement joins TRBV7-8 to TRBJ1-5; weak D call: TRBD1 (5 bases). The CDR3 runs to 13 residues. CDR1 and CDR2 (germline): SGHVS, FQNEAQ. V lost 1 base to trimming and J lost 13 bases, with 14 bases between them. The CDR3 coding sequence is TGTGCCAGCAGCTTAGAGGGGCCCGGGATTCAGCATTTT. Translating gives CASSLEGPGIQHF.

The chain recombines TRBV10-3 with TRBJ1-5; 8 bases match TRBD1. CDR1 is ENHRY and CDR2 is SYGVKD in the germline V gene. Unmatched junction bases numbered 7, after V lost 8 bases and J lost 7 bases. This CDR3 contains 13 residues. CDR3 region: CAISGDRRQPQHF. In DNA form, the CDR3 reads TGTGCCATCTCTGGGGACAGGAGACAGCCCCAGCATTTT.

The chain has TRBV11-2 and TRBJ1-1; D might be TRBD1 (5 bases). This CDR3 has 12 amino acids. V lost 2 bases, J lost 5 bases, and 6 bases lay in between. The V gene's germline CDR1 is SGHAT and CDR2 FQNNGV. The DNA for the CDR3 is TGTGCCAGCAGCTTATGGGGGACTGAAGCTTTCTTT. Translated: CASSLWGTEAFF. The full variable domain, rest sourced from reference TRBV11-2 and TRBJ1-1, is EAGVAQSPRYKIIEKRQSVAFWCNPISGHATLYWYQQILGQGPKLLIQFQNNGVVDDSQLPKDRFSAERLKGVDSTLKIQPAKLEDSAVYLCASSLWGTEAFFGQGTRLTVV.

This clone was counted a few times. V is TRBV6-6 and J is TRBJ2-7; the match to TRBD2 covers 11 bases. V shed 1 base, J shed 10 bases, and the junction held 3 bases outside the gene matches. CDR3 size: 13 residues. Germline CDR1 MNHNY, CDR2 SVGAGI (reference sequence). CDR3 sequence reads: CASSYLLAGVQYF. The DNA of the CDR3 is TGTGCCAGCAGTTACTTACTAGCGGGAGTACAGTACTTC.

The chain is built from TRBV30 and TRBJ1-5; D may be TRBD1 (5 bases). Germline V gene lookup returns CDR1 GTSNPN and CDR2 SVGIG (reference sequence). The CDR3 runs 13 residues. Trimming shortened V by 2 bases and J by 1 base, and 6 bases separated the two germline ends. This CDR3 is CAWSQGSNQPQHF. CDR3 nucleotide sequence: TGTGCCTGGAGTCAGGGAAGCAATCAGCCCCAGCATTTT.

The V and J genes are TRBV4-1 and TRBJ1-6, with a possible D match to TRBD1 (5 bases). Germline CDR1 MGHRA, CDR2 YSYEKL. The CDR3 has 17 residues. V was cut by 0 bases and J by 2 bases, with 11 bases left in between. Here the CDR3 reads CASSQDIGATYNSPLHF. In nucleotides, the CDR3 is TGCGCCAGCAGCCAAGATATCGGGGCAACCTATAATTCACCCCTCCACTTT.

The chain combines TRBV18 with TRBJ2-3; 10 bases agree with TRBD1. Germline CDR1 is KGHSH and CDR2 is LQKENI. After removal of 4 bases from V and 10 bases from J, the junction contained 14 bases not matched to a gene. CDR3 length: 16 residues. The CDR3 sequence: CASSQDRGPATMAQYF. The CDR3 DNA follows: TGTGCCAGCTCACAAGACAGGGGGCCAGCGACGATGGCGCAGTATTTT.

The V and J genes are TRBV28 and TRBJ1-3; TRBD1 agrees at 7 bases. Trimming at V came to 3 bases and at J to 15 bases, leaving 8 bases not matched to a gene. The CDR3 is 12 residues long. CDR1 MDHEN and CDR2 SYDVKM come from the germline V gene. For the CDR3, the DNA is TGTGCCAGCAGTTTGCGAGGGGGCGTCCCATATTTT. This encodes CASSLRGGVPYF.

This rearrangement joins TRBV5-1 to TRBJ2-1; 7 nucleotides match TRBD2. The germline gives CDR1 SGHRS, CDR2 YFSETQ. The V gene end was trimmed by 2 bases and the J gene end by 10 bases; junction bases not matched to a gene: 12. CDR3 size: 15 residues. The CDR3 reads CASSFGAGAYWEQFF. CDR3 coding DNA: TGCGCCAGCAGCTTCGGGGCGGGAGCGTACTGGGAGCAGTTCTTC.

This sequence joins TRBV19 and TRBJ1-1; D remains ambiguous. The CDR3 sequence is 14 residues long. V lost 2 bases, J lost 6 bases, and 13 bases lay in between. The V gene's germline CDR1 is LNHDA and CDR2 SQIVND (reference sequence). In DNA form, the CDR3 reads TGTGCCAGTAGTATAAATCCGGGTACGGCTGAAGCTTTCTTT. The encoded protein is CASSINPGTAEAFF.

The gene calls are TRBV4-1 and TRBJ1-4, with TRBD1 as a possible D gene (6 bases). V gave up 4 bases and J gave up 8 bases, with 17 bases separating them. Germline CDR1 MGHRA, CDR2 YSYEKL. The CDR3 is made up of 15 amino acids. The CDR3 DNA sequence: TGCGCCAGCAGCCCACGGAGGGGGGTAGAGGAAAAACTGTTTTTT. It codes for CASSPRRGVEEKLFF.

The chain uses TRBV29-1 and TRBJ1-1; 7 bases match TRBD1. The ends lost 6 bases at V and 4 bases at J; junction bases unmatched: 5. The CDR3 is made up of 12 amino acids. CDR1 SQVTM and CDR2 ANQGSEA come from the germline V gene. In DNA form, the CDR3 reads TGCAGCGTGGGGGACAGACCCACTGAAGCTTTCTTT. This codes for CSVGDRPTEAFF.

This sequence joins TRBV28 and TRBJ2-2; 7 nucleotides agree with TRBD1. The CDR3 consists of 18 residues. CDR1 MDHEN and CDR2 SYDVKM come from the germline V gene. V was clipped by 3 bases and J by 3 bases; unmatched bases: 13. The DNA for the CDR3 is TGTGCCAGCAGTTTGTGGGCTAAGGGGGCTGGGGACACCGGGGAGCTGTTTTTT. It translates to CASSLWAKGAGDTGELFF.

The chain has TRBV7-9 and TRBJ1-5; D uncertain. The germline V gene encodes CDR1 SEHNR and CDR2 FQNEAQ (reference sequence). Trimming cost V 2 bases and J 2 bases, with 4 bases left between them. The CDR3 is made up of 13 amino acids. For the CDR3, the DNA is TGTGCCAGCAGCTTACAGGGCAATCAGCCCCAGCATTTT. It yields the protein CASSLQGNQPQHF.

This chain connects TRBV19 to TRBJ1-3; D gene ambiguous. The CDR3 is 14 amino acids. V shed 6 bases and J shed 4 bases, with 13 bases lying between them. Germline lookup yields CDR1 LNHDA and CDR2 SQIVND (reference sequence). The CDR3 here is CASSMEGGGNTIYF. The CDR3, as DNA: TGTGCCAGTAGCATGGAGGGTGGCGGAAACACCATATATTTT.

V usage is TRBV6-5 and J usage is TRBJ1-1; TRBD1 matches at 8 bases. Germline V CDR1 and CDR2: MNHEY, SVGAGI. V lost 2 bases and J lost 1; bases outside the gene matches: 3. The CDR3 covers 15 residues. This chain's CDR3 is CASSYGGTGNTEAFF. The CDR3 DNA reads as TGTGCCAGCAGTTACGGGGGGACAGGGAACACTGAAGCTTTCTTT.

The chain joins TRBV28 to TRBJ1-3; D is unresolved. V lost 8 bases and J lost 0, with 17 bases in between. CDR3 length: 16 amino acids. Germline V lookup: CDR1 MDHEN, CDR2 SYDVKM. CDR3 nucleotide sequence: TGTGCCAGCGGTGCCCTAACCGGGTCCTCTGGAAACACCATATATTTT. The encoded protein is CASGALTGSSGNTIYF.

The chain uses TRBV28 and TRBJ1-6; TRBD1 aligns across 9 bases. Trimming removed 5 bases from V and 9 bases from J; junction bases left unmatched: 8. Germline V gene lookup returns CDR1 MDHEN and CDR2 SYDVKM. The CDR3 totals 15 residues. CDR3 sequence: CASSPPGQGVSPLHF. The DNA of the CDR3 is TGTGCCAGCAGTCCTCCGGGACAGGGAGTTTCACCCCTCCACTTT.

The CDR3 reads CASSASWRAGGYEQYF. The CDR3 region has the DNA TGTGCCAGCAGCGCCTCATGGCGAGCGGGAGGATACGAGCAGTACTTC. This chain links TRBV7-9 with TRBJ2-7; 9 bases are shared with TRBD2. This CDR3 region has 16 residues. Trimming cost V 5 bases and J 4 bases; bases outside gene matches: 12. CDR1 is SEHNR, CDR2 FQNEAQ, per germline (reference sequence).

The V and J genes are TRBV30 and TRBJ1-2; weak D call: TRBD1 (6 bases). V shed 0 bases and J shed 7 bases, with 15 bases lying between them. Looked up from germline, CDR1 is GTSNPN and CDR2 is SVGIG (reference sequence). The length of the CDR3 is 14 residues. CDR3 amino acids: CAWSVYTGRFGYTF. CDR3 coding DNA: TGTGCCTGGAGTGTATACACAGGGAGATTTGGCTACACCTTC. Full variable domain (outside the CDR3, taken from reference TRBV30 and TRBJ1-2): SQTIHQWPATLVQPVGSPLSLECTVEGTSNPNLYWYRQAAGRGLQLLFYSVGIGQISSEVPQNLSASRPQDRQFILSSKKLLLSDSGFYLCAWSVYTGRFGYTFGSGTRLTVV.

This clone was found once. The chain couples TRBV6-5 to TRBJ2-5, with D perhaps TRBD1 (6 bases). The CDR3 totals 14 residues. Germline values: CDR1 MNHEY, CDR2 SVGAGI. Trimming removed 7 bases from V and 4 bases from J, with 16 bases in between. CDR3 nucleotide sequence: TGTGCCAGCAAACCTGACAGGATGGTAGAGACCCAGTACTTC. Translation: CASKPDRMVETQYF.